These T cell receptor beta chains were read from a single sample in a study of CD8 T cells in Susac syndrome. TCRdb re-derived calls from the immunoSEQ multiplex PCR reads in MiXCR, one entry per CDR3 protein. The table has approximately 200,000 distinct CDR3 sequences, nearly 97% seen once. Sequencing was carried out using CD4+ T cells from PBMCs. Every receptor here comes from a human donor with multiple sclerosis. The CDR3 runs from the conserved cysteine through the conserved F or W. The order of the fields is CDR3 protein, CDR3 DNA, D gene, V gene, CDR3 length, J gene. A D gene is named only where the DNA matches it firmly.

CDR3aa: CASTDPAHSPLHF; CDR3nt: TGTGCCAGCACCGATCCAGCACATTCACCCCTCCACTTT; d_gene: NA; v_gene: TRBV28; len: 13; j_gene: TRBJ1-6
CDR3aa: CASSLYGLEAFF; CDR3nt: TGTGCCAGCAGTTTATACGGACTAGAAGCTTTCTTT; d_gene: NA; v_gene: TRBV28; len: 12; j_gene: TRBJ1-1
CDR3aa: CASSLAGARGANVLTF; CDR3nt: TGTGCCAGCAGCTTAGCCGGGGCCCGTGGAGCCAACGTCCTGACTTTC; d_gene: NA; v_gene: TRBV7-3; len: 16; j_gene: TRBJ2-6
CDR3aa: CASSKDVPNEKLFF; CDR3nt: TGTGCCAGCAGTAAGGACGTGCCGAATGAAAAACTGTTTTTT; d_gene: NA; v_gene: TRBV6-2/TRBV6-3; len: 14; j_gene: TRBJ1-4
CDR3aa: CASSLQGAGYTF; CDR3nt: TGTGCCAGCAGTTTACAGGGGGCTGGCTACACCTTC; d_gene: TRBD1; v_gene: TRBV28; len: 12; j_gene: TRBJ1-2
CDR3aa: CSASKGGWEEQYF; CDR3nt: TGCAGTGCCTCGAAGGGGGGCTGGGAGGAGCAGTACTTC; d_gene: NA; v_gene: TRBV20-1; len: 13; j_gene: TRBJ2-7
CDR3aa: CASSQDVARTYEQYF; CDR3nt: TGCGCCAGCAGCCAAGATGTAGCCAGGACCTACGAGCAGTACTTC; d_gene: NA; v_gene: TRBV4-1; len: 15; j_gene: TRBJ2-7
CDR3aa: CAWSGRPGGTNTGELFF; CDR3nt: TGTGCCTGGAGTGGCCGGCCGGGCGGAACGAACACCGGGGAGCTGTTTTTT; d_gene: NA; v_gene: TRBV30; len: 17; j_gene: TRBJ2-2
CDR3aa: CASSPSGGSTTAFF; CDR3nt: TGTGCCAGCTCACCGAGTGGGGGGAGCACGACTGCTTTCTTT; d_gene: NA; v_gene: TRBV18; len: 14; j_gene: TRBJ1-1
CDR3aa: CASSLDGQGEMNTEAFF; CDR3nt: TGCGCCAGCAGCTTGGATGGACAGGGGGAAATGAACACTGAAGCTTTCTTT; d_gene: TRBD1; v_gene: TRBV5-1; len: 17; j_gene: TRBJ1-1
CDR3aa: CAISRGQDLDTQYF; CDR3nt: TGTGCCATCTCGCGGGGACAGGATTTAGATACGCAGTATTTT; d_gene: TRBD1; v_gene: TRBV10-3; len: 14; j_gene: TRBJ2-3
CDR3aa: CASTSGQGLLNSPLHF; CDR3nt: TGTGCCAGCACCTCTGGACAGGGCCTCCTTAATTCACCCCTCCACTTT; d_gene: TRBD1; v_gene: TRBV28; len: 16; j_gene: TRBJ1-6
CDR3aa: CASMGLAGGQKETQYF; CDR3nt: TGTGCCAGCATGGGACTAGCGGGGGGTCAAAAAGAGACCCAGTACTTC; d_gene: TRBD2; v_gene: TRBV6-1; len: 16; j_gene: TRBJ2-5
CDR3aa: CASSGTLNTEAFF; CDR3nt: TGTGCCAGCAGCGGGACGTTGAACACTGAAGCTTTCTTT; d_gene: NA; v_gene: TRBV3-1; len: 13; j_gene: TRBJ1-1
CDR3aa: CGGTGLGETQYF; CDR3nt: TGCGGCGGGACAGGGCTAGGAGAGACCCAGTACTTC; d_gene: TRBD1; v_gene: TRBV29-1; len: 12; j_gene: TRBJ2-5